This entry features one T cell receptor (beta chain) sequence. The CDR3 has 16 residues. The V gene end was trimmed by 3 bases and the J gene end by 4 bases; junction bases not matched to a gene: 2. Germline CDR1 and CDR2: SEHNR and FQNEAQ (reference sequence). These data originate in a study of blood T cell repertoires in COVID-19. Study-wide background: Samples of COVID-19 (acute and convalescent) were obtained from the United States, Italy and Spain. Sources were T cells, B-cell-depleted T cells, or PBMCs; the material itself was cDNA or gDNA.

Original analysis: Estimation of nucleated cell counts was performed using reference gene primer amplification. Here immunoSEQ multiplex PCR was the method, and the copy in TCRdb shows in-frame clones only, minus some. The V and J calls and the clone size are those of that table, but D and trimming were determined from the DNA. The repertoire includes around 180,000 clones, around 82% of them detected once, and 9.8% sits in the top ten. This TCR came from an elderly woman with acute or convalescent COVID-19. The sequencing input was peripheral blood. This rearrangement joins TRBV7-9 to TRBJ2-2; TRBD2 aligns across 13 bases. CDR3 DNA sequence: TGTGCCAGCAGCTTGGGACTAGCGGGGAGCACCGGGGAGCTGTTTTTT. This translates into CASSLGLAGSTGELFF.